The clone carrying this T cell receptor beta chain was counted ten times or more. Antigen: not known. Listed TCR primers, together with previously described methods, were used for the bulk TCR libraries. One entry per CDR3 protein results from TCRdb running MiXCR on the PCR reads. The data show tens of thousands of distinct CDR3 sequences, under 20% seen once. Sorting recovered naive CD8 T cells on a CD8+CD4-CCR7+CD45RA+ profile. These data come from a study of molecular identifiers for immune sequencing clone quantification. V lost 1 base and J 1 base, leaving 4 bases between the germline ends. This CDR3 region has 13 residues. Findings of the study overall: Clones of above 20 RNA copies carried over 97% of effector molecules; in naive cells they carried under 1%. Jurkat TCR RNA spiked in from one cell could reportedly be detected among 900,000 or so naive cells.

Sequencing was done on a sample of naive CD8+ T cells from blood, with Jurkat cell RNA spiked in. Subset noted: FACS-sorted CD8+CD4-CCR7+CD45RA+ naive T cells. V is TRBV12-3 or TRBV12-4 and J is TRBJ1-1, with unresolved D. The sequence derives from a human donor in good health. Some libraries in this study had Jurkat cell RNA spiked in. CDR3 loop: CASSLGRNTEAFF. In DNA, the CDR3 is TGTGCCAGCAGTTTAGGACGGAACACTGAAGCTTTCTTT.